The sequence of this T cell receptor beta chain was determined in a study of blood T cell repertoires in COVID-19. Across the study: Sources were T cells, B-cell-depleted T cells, or PBMCs; the material itself was cDNA or gDNA.

Germline CDR1 reads GTSNPN; CDR2 reads SVGIG (reference sequence). V dropped 2 bases and J dropped 3; count of bases not matched to a gene: 5. The CDR3 has 14 residues. Of note for this clone: Other DNA sequences from this sample encode an identical CDR3 as well.

In the original analysis: Estimates of nucleated cell counts were drawn from the amplification of reference gene primers. Clones were sequenced by immunoSEQ multiplex PCR, and TCRdb holds only the in-frame ones, with some missing. Clonal size and the V and J genes are those of that table, whereas D and trimming came from the DNA. The sample lists about 440,000 clones; 70% to 90% were seen once. This chain links TRBV30 with TRBJ1-2; 8 positions agree with TRBD1. Sequenced input: peripheral blood. The receptor comes from a woman aged 50 to 65 with COVID-19, enrolled during active disease. CDR3 in DNA: TGTGCCTGGAGTCGGAACAGGGGGGACTATGGCTACACCTTC. Translation gives CAWSRNRGDYGYTF.